This is a list of T cell receptor beta chains from one sample in a study of blood T cells in healthy people across ages. TCRdb reprocessed the 5' RACE reads via MiXCR and lists one record per CDR3 protein. The sample lists about 930,000 distinct CDR3 sequences, 25% to 30% seen once, with more than 8.5% in the top ten. Another study also made use of these data, one on T cells of mothers and their children.

The material sequenced was blood. Receptors were obtained from a woman aged 40 to 55 in good health. CDR3s include the opening cysteine and the closing phenylalanine or tryptophan. A D gene is named only where the DNA matches it firmly. A clone size is listed for some rows: how often the clone was seen (once, few, many), or a class if it is expanded.

. | TRBJ2-3 | TRBD2 | TRBV12-3/TRBV12-4 | TGTGCCAGCAGTTTAGCTGGACTAGCGGTGGGCACAGATACGCAGTATTTT | CASSLAGLAVGTDTQYF
. | TRBJ2-3 | . | TRBV5-6 | TGTGCCAGCAACTCTTTTCGACGGGCGGTCGGGACAGATACGCAGTATTTT | CASNSFRRAVGTDTQYF
. | TRBJ2-4 | TRBD1 | TRBV7-2 | TGTGCCAGCAGCACCCGACAGGGGGGGAGGGAGCAGTACTTC | CASSTRQGGREQYF
few | TRBJ2-7 | . | TRBV7-9 | TGTGCCAGCAGCCTCCCCCGGCTGGGGGAAGGGGAGCAGTACTTC | CASSLPRLGEGEQYF
few | TRBJ2-2 | TRBD2 | TRBV10-3 | TGTGCCATCAGTGAGACTAGCGGGGGAGCCTTCGGGGAGCTGTTTTTT | CAISETSGGAFGELFF
. | TRBJ2-3 | TRBD1 | TRBV10-3 | TGTGCCAGCAGTGAAAAGGGGGCTAGGACAGATACGCAGTATTTT | CASSEKGARTDTQYF
many | TRBJ2-7 | . | TRBV20-1 | TGCAGTGCTATACAGGGAATTCCCCACGAGCAGTACTTC | CSAIQGIPHEQYF
few | TRBJ2-3 | TRBD1 | TRBV7-2 | TGTGCCAGCAGCGCGGACAGGGGGGGTACGCAGTATTTT | CASSADRGGTQYF
. | TRBJ2-4 | TRBD1 | TRBV28 | TGTGCCAGCAGTTTAAATCGGGGGAGGGACAGGGGAGACATTCAGTACTTC | CASSLNRGRDRGDIQYF
few | TRBJ1-1 | . | TRBV7-2 | TGTGCCAGCAGCTCGCCAAAGGAACGTGAAGCTTTCTTT | CASSSPKEREAFF
many | TRBJ2-7 | . | TRBV7-2 | TGTGCCAGCAGCGTCCACTACGAGCAGTACTTC | CASSVHYEQYF
few | TRBJ1-4 | TRBD1 | TRBV20-1 | TGCAGTGCTTCAGGGACAGGGAGGAATGAAAAACTGTTTTTT | CSASGTGRNEKLFF
. | TRBJ2-7 | TRBD2 | TRBV11-2 | TGTGCCAGCAGACCTAGCGGAGGGATCTCCTACGAGCAGTACTTC | CASRPSGGISYEQYF
few | TRBJ1-2 | . | TRBV5-1 | TGCGCCAGCAGGGCGGGTGGGGACGGCTACACCTTC | CASRAGGDGYTF
many | TRBJ1-6 | . | TRBV12-3/TRBV12-4 | TGTGCCAGCAGTCGCACAGGACAGTCGAATTCACCCCTCCACTTT | CASSRTGQSNSPLHF
. | TRBJ2-4 | . | TRBV30 | TGTGCCTGGAGACGAGGGGGGGAGTCCCTAGCGGAAAAAAACATTCAGTACTTC | CAWRRGGESLAEKNIQYF
few | TRBJ1-2 | TRBD1 | TRBV5-6 | TGTGCCAGCAGCTTGGGACAGGGGAGGATAAACTATGGCTACACCTTC | CASSLGQGRINYGYTF
many | TRBJ1-4 | . | TRBV20-1 | TGCAGTGCTAGAGGAGGGAGGGTCACTAATGAAAAACTGTTTTTT | CSARGGRVTNEKLFF
many | TRBJ1-2 | . | TRBV29-1 | TGCAGCGTTGCGCAGGACCGCTATGGCTACACCTTC | CSVAQDRYGYTF
. | TRBJ1-2 | . | TRBV7-2 | TGTGCCAGCAGCTTAGCAGAAAAGGTCTACTATGGCTACACCTTC | CASSLAEKVYYGYTF
. | TRBJ2-7 | . | TRBV20-1 | TGCAGTGCTACCACAGAGACCTACGAGCAGTACTTC | CSATTETYEQYF
few | TRBJ2-4 | . | TRBV7-2 | TGTGCCAGCAGTTTACTAGGGTTAGCCAAAAACATTCAGTACTTC | CASSLLGLAKNIQYF
. | TRBJ1-1 | . | TRBV5-1 | TGCGCCAGCAGCTTGGCGGGTGGGTTGCAGATATGGAACACTGAAGCTTTCTTT | CASSLAGGLQIWNTEAFF
many | TRBJ2-2 | TRBD1 | TRBV20-1 | TGCAGTGCTAGACTCCGGCAGGGGGTCGGGACCGGGGAGCTGTTTTTT | CSARLRQGVGTGELFF
. | TRBJ1-1 | . | TRBV28 | TGTGCCAGCAGTTTCTCGGACGGTAACACTGAAGCTTTCTTT | CASSFSDGNTEAFF
. | TRBJ2-7 | TRBD1 | TRBV7-3 | TGTGCCAGCAGCTCTTATGGGACAGGGAGCGAGCAGTACTTC | CASSSYGTGSEQYF
few | TRBJ2-7 | . | TRBV4-1 | TGCGCCAGCAGCCAGGGCGCGGACGAGCAGTACTTC | CASSQGADEQYF
few | TRBJ2-7 | . | TRBV3-1 | TGTGCCAGCAGCCCTCGGGACCGTCGGGACGAGCAGTACTTC | CASSPRDRRDEQYF
. | TRBJ1-5 | . | TRBV4-1 | TGCGCCAGCAACCAGACGGGATCAAGCAATCAGCCCCAGCATTTT | CASNQTGSSNQPQHF
. | TRBJ2-1 | . | TRBV5-1 | TGCGCCAGCAGCTTGGTTGGCAGGGGCGAGATCAATGAGCAGTTCTTC | CASSLVGRGEINEQFF
. | TRBJ2-7 | . | TRBV4-2 | TGTGCCAGCAGCCAAGATAGGAGGGTCAACAACGAGCAGTACTTC | CASSQDRRVNNEQYF
. | TRBJ1-2 | TRBD1 | TRBV10-3 | TGTGCCATCAGTGGAACCGGGACAGGGGAAGGAGATGGCTACACCTTC | CAISGTGTGEGDGYTF
. | TRBJ2-5 | . | TRBV6-5 | TGTGCCGGCAGTTACTCTGGGGGGGCCGGGGAGACCCAGTACTTC | CAGSYSGGAGETQYF
many | TRBJ2-5 | . | TRBV7-2 | TGTGCCAGCAGCCCCCTCCCCCGTCAGTACTTC | CASSPLPRQYF
few | TRBJ1-5 | TRBD1 | TRBV5-1 | TGCGCCAGCAGCCCGGGACAGTTAGATCAGCCCCAGCATTTT | CASSPGQLDQPQHF
. | TRBJ1-3 | TRBD1 | TRBV27 | TGTGCCAGCAGTTCTCCGGGACAGACAAACACCATATATTTT | CASSSPGQTNTIYF
few | TRBJ2-7 | TRBD2 | TRBV7-2 | TGTGCCAGCAGCTCAGCCTCGGGGGAGGGCTACGAGCAGTACTTC | CASSSASGEGYEQYF
many | TRBJ2-7 | TRBD1 | TRBV7-9 | TGTGCCAGCAGCTTAGCACAGGGGGCAGACGAGCAGTACTTC | CASSLAQGADEQYF
. | TRBJ2-1 | . | TRBV20-1 | TGCAGTGTTAGAATGGGCGCCAGCTACAATGAGCAGTTCTTC | CSVRMGASYNEQFF
. | TRBJ1-5 | . | TRBV7-9 | TGTGCCAGCAGTCTTGGGGGGGCTCTGGGTCAGCCCCAGCATTTT | CASSLGGALGQPQHF
once | TRBJ2-3 | TRBD2 | TRBV20-1 | TGCAGTGCTAGAGATGGAGCGGGGGGTACAGATACGCAGTATTTT | CSARDGAGGTDTQYF
. | TRBJ2-3 | . | TRBV11-2 | TGTGCCAGCAGCCCCTCAGTCCAAGGCACAGATACGCAGTATTTT | CASSPSVQGTDTQYF
many | TRBJ2-7 | . | TRBV5-1 | TGCGCCAGCAGACCAAGCACAGGGTCCTACGAGCAGTACTTC | CASRPSTGSYEQYF